What follows are 28 T cell receptor beta chains derived from one specimen sequenced in a study of blood T cell repertoires in COVID-19. Using immunoSEQ multiplex PCR, the repertoire was profiled, and TCRdb retains in-frame clones only, with some absent. The table records hundreds of thousands of clones, 80% to 85% of them present only once. The sample taken for sequencing was peripheral blood. The receptor set was obtained from a woman aged 80 or over with active or convalescent COVID-19.

The J gene is TRBJ2-3, the V gene TRBV5-1, with a possible D match to TRBD2 (6 bases). Per germline, CDR1 SGHRS and CDR2 YFSETQ. Trimming stripped 7 bases from V and 2 bases from J, with 11 bases between. The CDR3 sequence is 13 residues long. CDR3 in DNA: TGCGCCAGCGGCGGAGGGTCCACAGATACGCAGTATTTT. This gives the protein CASGGGSTDTQYF.

The count of this clone is one. V gene TRBV7-6 combines with J gene TRBJ2-5, with unresolved D. The CDR3 has 12 amino acids. Germline assignment: CDR1 SGHVS and CDR2 FNYEAQ. The V and J ends lost 1 base and 4 bases respectively, with 4 bases between them. The CDR3 here is CASSLVRETQYF. The CDR3 nucleotides read TGTGCCAGCAGCTTAGTTCGAGAGACCCAGTACTTC.

The rearrangement joins TRBV14 to TRBJ2-2, with a weak D call TRBD2 (7 bases). Trimming shortened V by 2 bases and J by 4 bases, and 23 bases separated the two germline ends. This CDR3 is 19 amino acids long. Germline V gene sequence: CDR1 SGHDN, CDR2 FVKESK. CDR3 sequence: CASSQPRGGRTSFTGELFF. In nucleotides, the CDR3 is TGTGCCAGCAGCCAACCAAGGGGGGGCCGGACAAGCTTCACCGGGGAGCTGTTTTTT.

This clone came up once. This chain joins TRBV4-3 and TRBJ2-7; D uncertain. Germline CDR1 LGHNA, CDR2 YSLEER. V was clipped by 0 bases and J by 6 bases, with 12 bases between them. The CDR3 spans 14 residues. CDR3 amino acids: CASSQEPSGGEQYF. CDR3 sequence (DNA): TGCGCCAGCAGCCAAGAACCCTCGGGTGGCGAGCAGTACTTC.

CDR3 in amino acids: CASSLVGGDQPQHF. Written as DNA, the CDR3 is TGTGCCAGCAGCTTAGTCGGAGGGGATCAGCCCCAGCATTTT. This chain links TRBV7-8 with TRBJ1-5; D is perhaps TRBD1 (5 bases). The length of the CDR3 is 14 residues. CDR1 and CDR2 from the germline V gene are SGHVS and FQNEAQ. V lost 1 base to trimming and J lost 5 bases, with 9 bases between them.

CDR3 region: CSASRGRNIQYF. The CDR3 DNA reads TGCAGTGCTAGTCGTGGGAGGAACATTCAGTACTTC. The chain recombines TRBV20-1 with TRBJ2-4; possible D gene TRBD2, 6 bases. V dropped 3 bases and J dropped 7 bases, with 10 bases sitting between them. The CDR3 runs 12 residues. Germline values: CDR1 DFQATT, CDR2 SNEGSKA (reference sequence).

This sequence joins TRBV30 and TRBJ1-1, with D maybe TRBD1 (6 bases). CDR3 length: 13 residues. Germline V CDR1 and CDR2: GTSNPN, SVGIG (reference sequence). V shed 4 bases and J shed 4 bases, with 13 bases lying between them. The CDR3 region has the DNA TGTGCCTGGACAAATCAGGGGAGCACTGAAGCTTTCTTT. Translating it yields CAWTNQGSTEAFF.

Here the CDR3 DNA reads TGTGCCAGCCAGAGGGCGATGAACACTGAAGCTTTCTTT. Translating it yields CASQRAMNTEAFF. The J gene is TRBJ1-1, the V gene TRBV6-5, with D unresolved. CDR1 MNHEY and CDR2 SVGAGI come from the germline V gene. Trimming took 8 bases from V and 0 from J, leaving 10 bases between them. The CDR3 spans 13 residues.

This clone was counted a single time. The V call is TRBV20-1, the J call TRBJ2-3, with D hard to call. The germline CDR1 and CDR2 sequences are DFQATT and SNEGSKA (reference sequence). The CDR3 is made up of 10 amino acids. The CDR3 spells CRADTDTQYF. The CDR3 DNA reads as TGCAGGGCAGACACAGATACGCAGTATTTT.

This rearrangement joins TRBV4-1 to TRBJ1-1; no clear D. V lost 4 bases and J lost 0, with 9 bases in between. The V gene's germline CDR1 is MGHRA and CDR2 YSYEKL. CDR3 length: 14 residues. Here the CDR3 reads CASSLSSLNTEAFF. CDR3 nucleotide sequence: TGCGCCAGCAGCCTTTCCAGTCTGAACACTGAAGCTTTCTTT.

This clone showed up just once. The chain is built from TRBV28 and TRBJ1-2, with D uncertain. The ends were cut back, 7 bases at V and 3 bases at J, with 6 bases in the middle. The CDR3 consists of 11 residues. The germline V gene encodes CDR1 MDHEN and CDR2 SYDVKM. In nucleotides, the CDR3 is TGTGCCAGCAATTCAGACTATGGCTACACCTTC. It yields the protein CASNSDYGYTF.

The rearrangement joins TRBV13 to TRBJ2-3; 8 positions agree with TRBD1. The ends lost 5 bases at V and 2 bases at J; junction bases unmatched: 3. CDR3 size: 14 residues. Germline V gene sequence: CDR1 PRHDT, CDR2 FYEKMQ (reference sequence). The CDR3 sequence is CASSRGQDTDTQYF. CDR3 bases: TGTGCCAGCAGCCGGGGACAGGACACAGATACGCAGTATTTT.

This sequence joins TRBV11-3 and TRBJ1-3, with unresolved D. The CDR3 spans 15 residues. Germline loops: CDR1 SGHNT, CDR2 YENEEA. The V end was cut by 5 bases, the J end by 0 bases, with 11 bases between. CDR3 coding DNA: TGTGCCAGCAGCGGGAGGTCCTCCTCTGGAAACACCATATATTTT. Translation gives CASSGRSSSGNTIYF. Full variable domain (remainder filled in from reference TRBV11-3 and TRBJ1-3): EAGVVQSPRYKIIEKKQPVAFWCNPISGHNTLYWYLQNLGQGPELLIRYENEEAVDDSQLPKDRFSAERLKGVDSTLKIQPAELGDSAVYLCASSGRSSSGNTIYFGEGSWLTVV.

The CDR3 region has the DNA TGTGCCAGCAGCTTCGGGGGGGAGAACACTGAAGCTTTCTTT. Protein sequence: CASSFGGENTEAFF. The chain couples TRBV7-9 to TRBJ1-1; D is perhaps TRBD1 (5 bases). V was shortened by 3 bases and J by 1 base, with 9 bases between the two germline ends. The CDR3 extends over 14 amino acids. Looked up from germline, CDR1 is SEHNR and CDR2 is FQNEAQ (reference sequence).

The CDR3 nucleotides are TGCAGCGTTGAGGGGGGGCCCTACGAGCAGTACTTC. It yields the protein CSVEGGPYEQYF. The chain carries TRBV29-1 and TRBJ2-7, with TRBD2 as a possible D gene (7 bases). The germline V and J ends were trimmed by 3 bases and 2 bases, with 8 bases remaining between them. The germline V gene encodes CDR1 SQVTM and CDR2 ANQGSEA. CDR3 length: 12 amino acids.

CDR3: CASSQDRAPEYF. The CDR3 DNA sequence: TGTGCCAGCAGTCAAGACAGGGCGCCGGAGTACTTC. The chain carries TRBV5-5 and TRBJ2-5; 7 bases match TRBD1. Germline V lookup: CDR1 SGHKS, CDR2 YYEKEE (reference sequence). The CDR3 length is 12 residues. V gave up 5 bases and J gave up 12 bases; unmatched junction bases: 10.

This chain links TRBV3-1 (or the pseudogene TRBV3-2) with TRBJ2-5; D possibly corresponds to TRBD2 (6 bases). Germline V gene lookup returns CDR1 LGHDT and CDR2 YNNKEL (reference sequence). Trimming took 4 bases from V and 7 from J, leaving 22 bases between them. The CDR3 loop spans 16 amino acids. CDR3 sequence (DNA): TGTGCCAGCAGCCGGACGGGACTTTTGGCGGAGGCGACCCAGTACTTC. This encodes CASSRTGLLAEATQYF.

The chain joins TRBV12-3 or TRBV12-4 to TRBJ2-3; D is unclear. V gave up 7 bases and J gave up 6 bases, with 11 bases separating them. This CDR3 comprises 12 residues. Here the CDR3 DNA reads TGTGCCAGCATTCTGACGGAGGATACGCAGTATTTT. Translation gives CASILTEDTQYF.

The CDR3 region is CASSASGTGPREQYF. The CDR3 DNA reads TGTGCCAGCAGCGCCTCCGGGACAGGCCCCCGCGAGCAGTACTTC. J is TRBJ2-7 and V is TRBV9, with 8 bases lining up with TRBD1. The CDR3 extends over 15 amino acids. CDR1 SGDLS and CDR2 YYNGEE come from the germline V gene. The ends lost 3 bases at V and 6 bases at J; junction bases unmatched: 11.

V is TRBV6-5 and J is TRBJ2-5; D ambiguous. CDR1 is MNHEY and CDR2 is SVGAGI in the germline V gene. There are 13 residues in the CDR3. V lost 8 bases and J 2 bases, leaving 12 bases between the germline ends. For the CDR3, the DNA is TGTGCCAGCGGAGCTAGGAGACAAGAGACCCAGTACTTC. As protein: CASGARRQETQYF.

This clone was observed a single time. The J gene is TRBJ1-5, the V gene TRBV28, with D possibly matching TRBD1 (5 bases). The CDR3 runs to 12 residues. The V gene lost 6 bases and the J gene lost 9 bases, with 12 bases spanning the gap. Germline V lookup: CDR1 MDHEN, CDR2 SYDVKM. The CDR3 nucleotides read TGTGCCAGCAGAACAGGTATGGCGCCCCAGCATTTT. Amino acid sequence: CASRTGMAPQHF.

This chain uses TRBV21-1 with TRBJ2-7; the table calls TRBD2, which could not be checked here. TRBV21-1 has pseudogene status. The CDR3 extends over 12 amino acids. CDR3 loop: CPAGGFYYEQYF. The CDR3 nucleotides read TGCCCAGCGGGGGGTTTCTACTACGAGCAGTACTTC.

The chain links TRBV4-2 to TRBJ1-2; 7 bases match TRBD1. The CDR3 length is 13 residues. Germline V CDR1 and CDR2: LGHNA, YNFKEQ. With V trimmed by 0 bases and J by 6 bases, 1 base remained unmatched. This CDR3 reads CASSQDTGDGYTF. CDR3 nucleotide sequence: TGTGCCAGCAGCCAAGATACAGGGGATGGCTACACCTTC.

V gene TRBV15 combines with J gene TRBJ2-7; D is undetermined. Germline V lookup: CDR1 LNHNV, CDR2 YYDKDF (reference sequence). V gave up 4 bases and J gave up 1 base, with 17 bases separating them. This CDR3 spans 16 amino acids. CDR3 region: CATSTTSPWSSYEQYF. The CDR3 DNA follows: TGTGCCACCAGCACCACATCCCCTTGGAGTTCCTACGAGCAGTACTTC.

The V and J genes are TRBV6-5 and TRBJ2-1; the match to TRBD2 covers 7 bases. Trimming at V came to 0 bases and at J to 4 bases, leaving 3 bases not matched to a gene. CDR1 and CDR2 from the germline V gene are MNHEY and SVGAGI. The CDR3 has 15 residues. CDR3 amino acids: CASSYSGGRYNEQFF. Written as DNA, the CDR3 is TGTGCCAGCAGTTACTCCGGGGGGAGATACAATGAGCAGTTCTTC.

This clone has a count of ten or more. V usage is TRBV7-2 and J usage is TRBJ1-2, with a possible D match to TRBD1 (6 bases). Trimming pared 5 bases from V and 8 bases from J, leaving 18 bases between. Germline lookup yields CDR1 SGHTA and CDR2 FQGNSA. The CDR3 contains 14 residues. The CDR3 nucleotides read TGTGCCAGCAGCCCTGACAGGTCTGTACGAGGCTACACCTTC. It encodes CASSPDRSVRGYTF.

V is TRBV19 and J is TRBJ2-5, with D possibly matching TRBD1 (5 bases). This CDR3 has 13 residues. The V gene lost 5 bases and the J gene lost 5 bases, with 12 bases spanning the gap. Germline V gene lookup returns CDR1 LNHDA and CDR2 SQIVND (reference sequence). CDR3 nucleotides: TGTGCCAGTAGTCCTCCCAAGGGGGAGACCCAGTACTTC. Its protein product is CASSPPKGETQYF. Supplemented by reference TRBV19 and TRBJ2-5, the full variable domain reads DGGITQSPKYLFRKEGQNVTLSCEQNLNHDAMYWYRQDPGQGLRLIYYSQIVNDFQKGDIAEGYSVSREKKESFPLTVTSAQKNPTAFYLCASSPPKGETQYFGPGTRLLVL.

Written as DNA, the CDR3 is TGCGCCAGCAGCTTGTTAGGGGGGGACTACGAGCAGTACTTC. This codes for CASSLLGGDYEQYF. This chain connects TRBV5-1 to TRBJ2-7; TRBD2 is a possible D gene (7 bases). This CDR3 is 14 amino acids long. V dropped 1 base and J dropped 3 bases, with 11 bases sitting between them. Per the germline V gene, CDR1 is SGHRS and CDR2 is YFSETQ.